This T cell receptor beta chain was documented in a study of Graves' ophthalmopathy and Graves' hyperthyroidism. Study background: Investigators collected peripheral blood at initial diagnosis, before any treatment was given. Study-level findings and limits: Blood shared most expanded thyroid clonotypes above 0.001 frequency.

Researchers turned away patients with other autoimmune diseases, uncontrolled infections, pregnancy or lactation. PBMCs had their origin in fresh peripheral blood (more than 9.5 ml). With 1 base removed from V and 7 bases from J, the gap between germline ends came to 10 bases. This CDR3 spans 13 amino acids. Germline values: CDR1 SEHNR, CDR2 FQNEAQ (reference sequence). Using RNA transcripts, the TCR beta CDR3 regions were amplified. A first-round RT-PCR used HTBI primers, followed by a second-round multiplex PCR. TCRdb re-derived calls from the multiplex PCR reads in MiXCR, one entry per CDR3 protein. Of almost 750,000 distinct CDR3 sequences listed, around 40% are singletons. With respect to this clonotype: The target antigen is unknown. A much larger clone differs from this one at a single base, so this may be a read error.

What was sequenced was peripheral blood. J is TRBJ2-5 and V is TRBV7-9; D is tentatively TRBD1 or TRBD2 (6 bases each). This clonotype was obtained from an adult man with Graves' ophthalmopathy. The chain's CDR3 is CASSLGQEGTQYF. The CDR3 DNA reads as TGTGCCAGCAGCTTAGGACAGGAGGGGACCCAGTACTTC.